The 4 T cell receptor beta chains listed next were all sequenced from one sample in a study of blood T cell repertoires in COVID-19. Assay: immunoSEQ multiplex PCR; the TCRdb copy retains only in-frame clones and omits some. The sample lists 50,000 to 65,000 clones; roughly 84% were seen once. Source material: peripheral blood. All receptors derive from a man aged 35-49 years with active COVID-19.

This clone has a single count. The rearrangement joins TRBV28 to TRBJ1-2; the match to TRBD1 covers 10 bases. CDR3 size: 14 residues. Germline V gene data show CDR1 as MDHEN and CDR2 as SYDVKM. J gave up 8 bases and V 4 bases, and 7 bases lay outside the gene matches. CDR3: CASSSTGGEDGYTF. CDR3 nucleotides: TGTGCCAGCAGTTCGACAGGGGGCGAAGACGGCTACACCTTC.

The chain employs TRBV3-1 (or the pseudogene TRBV3-2) and TRBJ2-2, with D possibly matching TRBD2 (6 bases). Per the germline V gene, CDR1 is LGHDT and CDR2 is YNNKEL (reference sequence). The V gene lost 1 base and the J gene lost 0 bases, with 9 bases spanning the gap. This CDR3 has 16 residues. The CDR3 DNA reads as TGTGCCAGCAGCCAAGGGAGGGTCACGAACACCGGGGAGCTGTTTTTT. As protein: CASSQGRVTNTGELFF.

The chain uses TRBV29-1 and TRBJ1-5; 10 bases agree with TRBD1. The V segment lost 0 bases and the J segment 6 bases; nucleotides outside the gene matches: 20. Looked up from germline, CDR1 is SQVTM and CDR2 is ANQGSEA. CDR3 length equals 20 residues. The CDR3 here is CSVEDPLAGTGDVGSQPQHF. The CDR3 DNA sequence: TGCAGCGTTGAAGATCCCCTAGCCGGGACAGGGGATGTTGGCAGTCAGCCCCAGCATTTT.

The rearrangement links TRBV6-5 to TRBJ2-7; TRBD1 matches 8 bases. V lost 4 bases and J lost 5; bases outside the gene matches: 10. CDR1 is MNHEY, CDR2 SVGAGI, per germline. This CDR3 region has 15 residues. Here the CDR3 DNA reads TGTGCCAGCAGTTCCGCCACTCGGACAGGGAACGAGCAGTACTTC. Protein: CASSSATRTGNEQYF.